These T cell receptor beta chains were read from a single sample in a study of shared clonotypes between healthy human individuals. TCRdb keeps only in-frame clones here, not all; method: immunoSEQ multiplex PCR. Of around 500,000 clones in the sample, 79% were seen once. The source material was PBMCs. The receptors here all came from a woman aged 40 to 50 in good health. Some clones in this sample may be carry-over from other donors' samples. The CDR3 runs from the conserved cysteine through the conserved F or W. The D gene is left open where the match is weak. Expanded clones get a size class; other rows say once, few or many, or leave the size out.

D gene	clone size	J gene	V gene	CDR3 DNA	CDR3 protein
TRBD1	NA	TRBJ1-4	TRBV6-6	TGTGCCAGCAGCCAGACAGGGGGAGGCGAAAAACTGTTTTTT	CASSQTGGGEKLFF
NA	NA	TRBJ2-5	TRBV7-2	TGTGCCAGCAGCTCCCCCGGGAAGCCCAACCAAGAGACCCAGTACTTC	CASSSPGKPNQETQYF
TRBD1	NA	TRBJ2-7	TRBV7-2	TGTGCCAGCAGCACCGTTGGGACAGGGGGCTCCTACGAGCAGTACTTC	CASSTVGTGGSYEQYF
NA	NA	TRBJ1-4	TRBV6-6	TGTGCCAGCAGTTACTCGAATCTAGAACTGTTTTTT	CASSYSNLELFF
TRBD1	NA	TRBJ2-1	TRBV2	TGTGCCAGCAGCCAGGGGGACCTCTCCTACAATGAGCAGTTCTTC	CASSQGDLSYNEQFF
NA	NA	TRBJ2-7	TRBV15	TGTGCCACCAGCAGAGATCAATTTGGGGAGCAGTACTTC	CATSRDQFGEQYF
NA	few	TRBJ2-3	TRBV5-1	TGCGCCAGCAGCACACCCCGGGGAGAGCGGCACCGAGATACGCAGTATTTT	CASSTPRGERHRDTQYF
NA	NA	TRBJ1-3	TRBV7-2	TGTGCCAGCAGCTTAGTTCGCGATGTTGGTGGAAACACCATATATTTT	CASSLVRDVGGNTIYF
NA	NA	TRBJ2-2	TRBV6-4	TGTGCCAGCAGTGCCGCGAACACCGGGGAGCTGTTTTTT	CASSAANTGELFF
NA	NA	TRBJ2-3	TRBV7-6	TGTGCCAGCAGCTTAGTCTTTAGGGAATCGGGCACAGATACGCAGTATTTT	CASSLVFRESGTDTQYF
NA	NA	TRBJ2-1	TRBV29-1	TGCAGCGAGGGGGGTAATGAGCAGTTCTTC	CSEGGNEQFF
NA	NA	TRBJ2-1	TRBV9	TGTGCCAGCAGCGGGCTAGGGAGGGGGAATGAGCAGTTCTTC	CASSGLGRGNEQFF
NA	NA	TRBJ2-5	TRBV4-3	TGCGCCAGCAGCCAAGTTGTGGACAGAGGGGAGACCCAGTACTTC	CASSQVVDRGETQYF
NA	few	TRBJ1-2	TRBV11-1	TGTGCCAGCAGCCTATGGGGACATCCCTATGACTACACCTTC	CASSLWGHPYDYTF
NA	NA	TRBJ2-3	TRBV28	TGTGCCAGCAGTACAAGCGGAGCGGGCACAGATACGCAGTATTTT	CASSTSGAGTDTQYF
TRBD2	NA	TRBJ2-7	TRBV2	TGTGCCAGCAGTGGACTAGCGGGGGCCTACGAGCAGTACTTC	CASSGLAGAYEQYF
TRBD2	NA	TRBJ2-3	TRBV19	TGTGCCAGTAGTAAGGGGCCCGGGACTAGCGGGTTGGCAGATACGCAGTATTTT	CASSKGPGTSGLADTQYF
TRBD1	NA	TRBJ1-1	TRBV5-8	TGTGCCAGCAGCTTTGACAGGGATGTGAACACTGAAGCTTTCTTT	CASSFDRDVNTEAFF
NA	NA	TRBJ2-5	TRBV6-1	TGTGCCAGCAGTAAACCACAAGACTGGTTAGGGGCCCAGTACTTC	CASSKPQDWLGAQYF
NA	many	TRBJ1-1	TRBV27	TGTGCCAGCAGTTTGGGGCTAGGACCGAGGGCTGAAGCTTTCTTT	CASSLGLGPRAEAFF
NA	NA	TRBJ1-3	TRBV9	TGTGCCAGCAGCGTAAGAGGGGGTTCTGGAAACACCATATATTTT	CASSVRGGSGNTIYF
TRBD2	NA	TRBJ2-2	TRBV7-9	TGTGCCAGCGCGGGGTCGACTAGCGGGAGCGGTCGGTACACCGGGGAGCTGTTTTTT	CASAGSTSGSGRYTGELFF
TRBD2	few	TRBJ2-1	TRBV6-4	TGTGCCAGCAGTGACTCTAACGGGAGGCCCCTTGTGGACAATGAGCAGTTCTTC	CASSDSNGRPLVDNEQFF
TRBD1	NA	TRBJ1-2	TRBV5-4	TGTGCCAGCAGCTTGCCCAGGGAGGGGGCGGTTGGCTACACCTTC	CASSLPREGAVGYTF
TRBD2	NA	TRBJ2-2	TRBV6-6	TGTGCCAGCAGTTATAGCGGGTTGAACACCGGGGAGCTGTTTTTT	CASSYSGLNTGELFF
NA	once	TRBJ2-3	TRBV19	TGTGCCAGTAGTATAGCCAGATCCACAGATACGCAGTATTTT	CASSIARSTDTQYF
NA	NA	TRBJ2-4	TRBV7-9	TGTGCCAGCAGCTTAGGCGGGGGCAATACCTTTCAGTACTTC	CASSLGGGNTFQYF
NA	few	TRBJ2-2	TRBV15	TGTGCCACCAGCAGAGATCTTGGGGCCCGGGGGTCCGGGGAGCTGTTTTTT	CATSRDLGARGSGELFF